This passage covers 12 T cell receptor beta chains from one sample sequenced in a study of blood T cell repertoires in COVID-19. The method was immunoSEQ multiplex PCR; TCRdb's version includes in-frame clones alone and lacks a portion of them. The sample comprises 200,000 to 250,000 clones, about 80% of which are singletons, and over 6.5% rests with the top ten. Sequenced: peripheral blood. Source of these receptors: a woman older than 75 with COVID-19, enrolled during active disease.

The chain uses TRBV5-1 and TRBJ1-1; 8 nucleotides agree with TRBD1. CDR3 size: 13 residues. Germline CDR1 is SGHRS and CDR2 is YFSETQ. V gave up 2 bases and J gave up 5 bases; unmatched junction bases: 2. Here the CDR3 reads CASSLQGETEAFF. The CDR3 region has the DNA TGCGCCAGCAGCTTACAGGGGGAAACTGAAGCTTTCTTT.

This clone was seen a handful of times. The CDR3 sequence: CASSLQQGHEQYF. The CDR3 coding sequence is TGTGCCAGCAGCTTACAACAGGGCCACGAGCAGTACTTC. The chain couples TRBV7-9 to TRBJ2-7; possible D gene TRBD1, 6 bases. Between the trimmed V and J ends, which lost 2 bases and 5 bases, there was a span of 10 bases. The CDR3 spans 13 residues. Germline-derived CDR1 and CDR2 are SEHNR and FQNEAQ (reference sequence).

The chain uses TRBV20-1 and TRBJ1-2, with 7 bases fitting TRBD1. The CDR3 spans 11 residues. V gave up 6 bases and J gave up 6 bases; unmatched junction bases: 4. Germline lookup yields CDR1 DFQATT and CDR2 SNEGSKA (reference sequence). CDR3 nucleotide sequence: TGCAGTGCCGGACAGGAAGATGGCTACACCTTC. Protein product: CSAGQEDGYTF.

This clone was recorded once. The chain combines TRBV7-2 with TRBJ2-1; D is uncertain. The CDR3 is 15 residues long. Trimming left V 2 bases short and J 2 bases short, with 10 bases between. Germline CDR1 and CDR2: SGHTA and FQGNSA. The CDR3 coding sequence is TGTGCCAGCAGCTTACGAAGCGCTACCTACAATGAGCAGTTCTTC. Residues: CASSLRSATYNEQFF.

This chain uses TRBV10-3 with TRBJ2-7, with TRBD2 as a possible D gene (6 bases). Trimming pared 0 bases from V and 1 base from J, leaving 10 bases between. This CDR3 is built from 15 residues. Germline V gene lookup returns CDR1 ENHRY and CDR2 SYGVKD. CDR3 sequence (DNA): TGTGCCATCAGTGAGTCGATGGGGGGATCCTACGAGCAGTACTTC. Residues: CAISESMGGSYEQYF.

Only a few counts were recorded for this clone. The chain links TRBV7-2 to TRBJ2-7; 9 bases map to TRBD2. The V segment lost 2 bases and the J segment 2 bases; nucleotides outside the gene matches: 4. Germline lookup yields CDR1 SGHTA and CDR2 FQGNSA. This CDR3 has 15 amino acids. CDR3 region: CASSLTTSGPYEQYF. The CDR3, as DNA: TGTGCCAGCAGCTTAACGACTAGCGGCCCCTACGAGCAGTACTTC.

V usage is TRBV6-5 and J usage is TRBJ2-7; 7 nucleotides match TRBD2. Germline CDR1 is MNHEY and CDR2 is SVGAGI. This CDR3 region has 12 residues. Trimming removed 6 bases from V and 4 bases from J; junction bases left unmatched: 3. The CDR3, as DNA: TGTGCCAGCAGCCAGCGGGGTTACGAGCAGTACTTC. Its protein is CASSQRGYEQYF.

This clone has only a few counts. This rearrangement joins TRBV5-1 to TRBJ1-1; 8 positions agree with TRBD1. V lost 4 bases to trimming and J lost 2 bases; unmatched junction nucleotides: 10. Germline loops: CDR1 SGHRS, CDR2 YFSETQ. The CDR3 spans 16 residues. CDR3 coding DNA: TGCGCCAGCAGCACCCAAGGACAGGGCACAAACACTGAAGCTTTCTTT. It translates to CASSTQGQGTNTEAFF.

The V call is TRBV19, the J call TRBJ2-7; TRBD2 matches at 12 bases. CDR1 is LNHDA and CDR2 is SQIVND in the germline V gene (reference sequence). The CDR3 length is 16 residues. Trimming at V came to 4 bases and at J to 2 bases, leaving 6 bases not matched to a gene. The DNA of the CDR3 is TGTGCCAGTAGTACCTTATCTAGCGGGAGGGCCTACGAGCAGTACTTC. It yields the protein CASSTLSSGRAYEQYF.

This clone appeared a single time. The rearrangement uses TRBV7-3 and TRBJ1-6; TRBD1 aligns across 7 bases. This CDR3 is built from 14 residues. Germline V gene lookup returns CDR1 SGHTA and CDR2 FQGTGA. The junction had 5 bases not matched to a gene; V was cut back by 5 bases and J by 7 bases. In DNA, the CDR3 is TGTGCCAGCAGCCTGGGACAGATCAATTCACCCCTCCACTTT. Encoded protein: CASSLGQINSPLHF.

CDR3 loop: CASSIRGAPNEKLFF. The CDR3 DNA follows: TGCGCCAGCAGCATCCGTGGGGCACCTAATGAAAAACTGTTTTTT. The chain links TRBV5-1 to TRBJ1-4, with TRBD1 as a possible D gene (5 bases). This CDR3 contains 15 residues. V lost 4 bases to trimming and J lost 3 bases, with 13 bases between them. Looked up from germline, CDR1 is SGHRS and CDR2 is YFSETQ.

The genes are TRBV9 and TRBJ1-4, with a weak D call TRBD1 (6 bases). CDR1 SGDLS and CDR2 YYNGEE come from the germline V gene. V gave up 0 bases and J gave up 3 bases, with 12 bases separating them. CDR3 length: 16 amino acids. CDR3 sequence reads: CASSVGGGGANEKLFF. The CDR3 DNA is TGTGCCAGCAGCGTAGGGGGAGGGGGTGCTAATGAAAAACTGTTTTTT.